These 8 T cell receptor beta chains share one sample of origin, sequenced in a study of molecular identifiers for immune sequencing clone quantification. Each CDR3 protein is one row after TCRdb ran MiXCR on the PCR reads. The data show 40,000 to 65,000 distinct CDR3 sequences, about a third seen once. Sequencing used naive CD8+ T cells from blood, with Jurkat cell RNA spiked in. This sample's subset: FACS-sorted CD8+CD4-CCR7+CD45RA+ naive T cells. These receptor sequences come from a human donor in good health. Some libraries in this study had Jurkat cell RNA spiked in.

This chain uses TRBV20-1 with TRBJ2-2, with D maybe TRBD1 (6 bases). Germline CDR1 is DFQATT and CDR2 is SNEGSKA (reference sequence). This CDR3 has 13 amino acids. Trimming took off 3 bases at V and 5 bases at J, with 10 bases between the two ends. The CDR3 reads CSARDSETGELFF. The CDR3 DNA is TGCAGTGCTAGGGACAGCGAAACCGGGGAGCTGTTTTTT.

This clonotype has only a few counts. V gene TRBV20-1 combines with J gene TRBJ1-4; D unresolved. V dropped 6 bases and J dropped 1 base, with 12 bases sitting between them. CDR1 is DFQATT, CDR2 SNEGSKA, per germline (reference sequence). The CDR3 totals 14 residues. DNA for the CDR3: TGCAGTGCCTCGGAGGGCGTAACTAATGAAAAACTGTTTTTT. This encodes CSASEGVTNEKLFF.

This clonotype was found many times. J is TRBJ1-5 and V is TRBV7-9; D perhaps matches TRBD1 (5 bases). CDR1 and CDR2 (germline): SEHNR, FQNEAQ (reference sequence). This CDR3 spans 16 amino acids. V lost 0 bases and J lost 5, with 14 bases in between. The CDR3 loop reads CASSLATWGYDQPQHF. The CDR3 nucleotides read TGTGCCAGCAGCTTAGCCACTTGGGGCTACGATCAGCCCCAGCATTTT.

There are a few counts of this clonotype. This chain connects TRBV20-1 to TRBJ1-4; D may be TRBD1 (5 bases). The germline V gene has CDR1 DFQATT and CDR2 SNEGSKA (reference sequence). The CDR3 covers 16 residues. The V and J ends lost 2 bases and 3 bases respectively, with 16 bases between them. The CDR3 region has the DNA TGCAGTGCTAGACTTACAGGAGGGCTGGCTAATGAAAAACTGTTTTTT. It yields the protein CSARLTGGLANEKLFF.

In this sample, this clonotype turned up many times. The V and J genes are TRBV25-1 and TRBJ2-2; D uncertain. In germline, CDR1 is MGHDK, CDR2 SYGVNS. Trimming removed 4 bases from V and 1 base from J, with 7 bases in between. The CDR3 consists of 14 residues. The chain's CDR3 is CASSVFKNTGELFF. DNA for the CDR3: TGTGCCAGCAGTGTTTTCAAGAACACCGGGGAGCTGTTTTTT.

This clonotype was seen many times. CDR3 coding DNA: TGTGCCAGCAGCATTCAGAGCTCCTACGAGCAGTACTTC. Translation gives CASSIQSSYEQYF. This sequence joins TRBV7-6 and TRBJ2-7; D remains unclear. The germline CDR1 and CDR2 sequences are SGHVS and FNYEAQ. This CDR3 has 13 amino acids. The V and J ends lost 5 bases and 0 bases respectively, with 8 bases between them.

This clonotype appeared a few times. Here the CDR3 omits its conserved ending phenylalanine or tryptophan, so a read error is the likely source. The gene calls are TRBV20-1 and TRBJ1-5; tentatively, D is TRBD1 (5 bases). The V gene lost 5 bases and the J gene lost 1 base, with 15 bases spanning the gap. Germline V gene sequence: CDR1 DFQATT, CDR2 SNEGSKA (reference sequence). This CDR3 has 15 residues. The chain's CDR3 is CSAATEIISNQPQHL. CDR3 in DNA: TGCAGTGCTGCGACAGAGATAATAAGCAATCAGCCCCAGCATCTT.

Notes on this clonotype: Lacking the conserved final phenylalanine or tryptophan, this CDR3 likely reflects a read error. This chain links TRBV25-1 with TRBJ2-3; D gene unclear. V was clipped by 6 bases and J by 8 bases, with 9 bases between them. This CDR3 has 11 amino acids. The germline CDR1 and CDR2 sequences are MGHDK and SYGVNS. CDR3 nucleotide sequence: TGTGCCAGCAGAGGGCAGACTACGCAGTATATT. Its protein product is CASRGQTTQYI.